Shown below are 28 T cell receptor beta chains from a single sample sequenced in a study of T cell responses to AZD1222 COVID-19 vaccine (dated by TCRdb to the early 2020s). The library came from the immunoSEQ multiplex PCR assay. TCRdb holds this immuneACCESS table with in-frame rearrangements only. Some clones are missing; in checked studies, unresolved V genes explain under half, and the rest has no known cause. The sample has some 120,000 clones on record, about 89% of them singletons. The ten largest clones represent 11% of the sample. According to the study, the label for this sample's time point signals: baseline before first vaccination. The treatment or condition label for this specimen denotes: meningococcal conjugate vaccine given as trial control. The sample here was peripheral blood, taken on day 0 of MenACWY control vaccination. These receptor sequences come from an adult in good health.

This chain connects TRBV14 to TRBJ2-7, with D perhaps being TRBD1 or TRBD2 (5 bases each). CDR1 and CDR2 from the germline V gene are SGHDN and FVKESK. V was cut by 2 bases and J by 2 bases, with 13 bases left in between. The CDR3 runs to 15 residues. As DNA, the CDR3 is TGTGCCAGCAGCCAACGAGCAGGGACGGCCTACGAGCAGTACTTC. Protein product: CASSQRAGTAYEQYF.

The gene calls are TRBV20-1 and TRBJ1-1, with 7 bases fitting TRBD1. CDR1 DFQATT and CDR2 SNEGSKA come from the germline V gene (reference sequence). There are 11 residues in the CDR3. V was pared by 8 bases and J by 1 base, with 1 base of the junction left unmatched. CDR3 sequence (DNA): TGCAGTCAGGGGGGGAACACTGAAGCTTTCTTT. It codes for CSQGGNTEAFF.

The gene calls are TRBV6-5 and TRBJ1-5, with no clear D. Trimming cost V 8 bases and J 3 bases, with 11 bases left between them. Per the germline V gene, CDR1 is MNHEY and CDR2 is SVGAGI. The CDR3 has 13 amino acids. The CDR3 nucleotides are TGTGCCAGCCTGAACCATTTCAATCAGCCCCAGCATTTT. Translating gives CASLNHFNQPQHF.

The chain recombines TRBV11-2 with TRBJ1-1; D gene ambiguous. V was shortened by 4 bases and J by 0 bases, with 21 bases between the two germline ends. Looked up from germline, CDR1 is SGHAT and CDR2 is FQNNGV. The CDR3 contains 18 residues. CDR3 DNA sequence: TGTGCCAGCAGCTCAACGAGGGTACCGGATCATATGAACACTGAAGCTTTCTTT. The encoded protein is CASSSTRVPDHMNTEAFF.

Concerning this clone: Other DNA sequences of this sample code for an identical CDR3. CDR3 DNA sequence: TGTGCCAGCAGTTACTTCGGGGACACTGAAGCTTTCTTT. It translates to CASSYFGDTEAFF. V and J are TRBV6-5 and TRBJ1-1; no definite D call. The CDR3 is 13 residues long. The V end was cut by 1 base, the J end by 3 bases, with 6 bases between. The germline V gene encodes CDR1 MNHEY and CDR2 SVGAGI.

V is TRBV9 and J is TRBJ2-1; 10 bases fit TRBD2. Germline V CDR1 and CDR2: SGDLS, YYNGEE. Trimming took 4 bases from V and 0 from J; bases not matched to a gene: 10. CDR3 length equals 18 residues. The DNA of the CDR3 is TGTGCCAGCAGCCCGTGGGGACTAGCGTTGAGCTCCTACAATGAGCAGTTCTTC. Amino acids: CASSPWGLALSSYNEQFF.

This clone was picked up one time. This CDR3 is CASSLLVSLNQPQHF. CDR3 coding DNA: TGTGCCAGCAGCTTGCTAGTTTCCCTCAATCAGCCCCAGCATTTT. The chain recombines TRBV2 with TRBJ1-5; D gene ambiguous. V gave up 6 bases and J gave up 3 bases, with 15 bases separating them. The CDR3 is made up of 15 amino acids. Per the germline V gene, CDR1 is SNHLY and CDR2 is FYNNEI.

This chain links TRBV3-1 (or the pseudogene TRBV3-2) with TRBJ1-5, with D possibly being TRBD1 (5 bases). Germline CDR1 LGHDT, CDR2 YNNKEL (reference sequence). V lost 1 base, J lost 2 bases, and 9 bases lay in between. This CDR3 contains 15 residues. The CDR3 region is CASSQGGYGNQPQHF. In DNA, the CDR3 is TGTGCCAGCAGCCAAGGGGGGTATGGCAATCAGCCCCAGCATTTT.

A word on this clone: Other nucleotide sequences in the sample specify the same CDR3. The gene calls are TRBV11-2 and TRBJ2-7, with 9 bases lining up with TRBD1. The CDR3 has 14 amino acids. In germline, CDR1 is SGHAT, CDR2 FQNNGV. The V segment lost 4 bases and the J segment 3 bases; nucleotides outside the gene matches: 4. CDR3 residues: CASSSATGGYEQYF. DNA for the CDR3: TGTGCCAGCAGCTCAGCGACAGGGGGCTACGAGCAGTACTTC.

The chain recombines TRBV19 with TRBJ1-5; TRBD1 is a possible D gene (5 bases). The CDR3 length is 16 residues. Germline CDR1 LNHDA, CDR2 SQIVND (reference sequence). The V end lost 1 base, the J end lost 2 bases, and 12 bases lay between the germline ends. The CDR3 here is CASSIGPRAGNQPQHF. In DNA form, the CDR3 reads TGTGCCAGTAGTATAGGTCCCAGGGCTGGCAATCAGCCCCAGCATTTT.

The V gene is TRBV7-6, the J gene TRBJ1-1; tentative D call: TRBD1 (6 bases). This CDR3 spans 17 amino acids. Germline CDR1 is SGHVS and CDR2 is FNYEAQ. V was clipped by 5 bases and J by 2 bases, with 21 bases between them. The CDR3 here is CASSAAGSGQINTEAFF. CDR3 in DNA: TGTGCCAGCAGCGCGGCGGGGTCCGGACAGATCAACACTGAAGCTTTCTTT.

This clone was counted ten times or more. The J gene is TRBJ2-2, the V gene TRBV3-1 (or the pseudogene TRBV3-2), with 7 bases aligning to TRBD2. The germline V gene has CDR1 LGHDT and CDR2 YNNKEL (reference sequence). Trimming took 5 bases from V and 5 from J; bases not matched to a gene: 8. The CDR3 is made up of 15 amino acids. Here the CDR3 DNA reads TGTGCCAGCAGCTGGGGGGGAGGCGTGACCGGGGAGCTGTTTTTT. It encodes CASSWGGGVTGELFF.

The V gene is TRBV7-8, the J gene TRBJ1-1; 8 bases align to TRBD1. J was trimmed by 11 bases and V by 1 base; bases with no gene match: 6. The CDR3 contains 13 residues. The V gene's germline CDR1 is SGHVS and CDR2 FQNEAQ. The CDR3 region is CASSLGTGFGAFF. In DNA form, the CDR3 reads TGTGCCAGCAGCTTAGGGACAGGGTTTGGGGCTTTCTTT.

CDR3 sequence reads: CASSTGQGTTEAFF. The CDR3 DNA reads as TGCGCCAGCAGCACCGGACAGGGGACCACTGAAGCTTTCTTT. The chain has TRBV5-1 and TRBJ1-1; 9 bases line up with TRBD1. The CDR3 contains 14 residues. CDR1 is SGHRS and CDR2 is YFSETQ in the germline V gene. The J segment lost 4 bases and the V segment lost 4 bases, leaving 5 bases of the junction unmatched.

This clone has only a few counts. The CDR3 loop reads CASSPGSFTEAFF. CDR3 bases: TGTGCCAGCAGCCCTGGGTCCTTCACTGAAGCTTTCTTT. The gene calls are TRBV5-5 and TRBJ1-1; D call uncertain. The CDR3 contains 13 residues. Deletions cut 4 bases from V and 4 bases from J, with 11 bases between. The germline gives CDR1 SGHKS, CDR2 YYEKEE (reference sequence).

In this sample, this clone is medium-sized. This chain joins TRBV5-1 and TRBJ2-1; 7 bases map to TRBD1. The CDR3 is made up of 19 amino acids. The germline CDR1 and CDR2 sequences are SGHRS and YFSETQ. The junction had 19 bases not matched to a gene; V was cut back by 0 bases and J by 7 bases. The CDR3 DNA reads TGCGCCAGCAGCTTGGTGCCGGACAGGTTGGTCGCAGGTTTAAATGAGCAGTTCTTC. Translating it yields CASSLVPDRLVAGLNEQFF.

This chain links TRBV29-1 with TRBJ2-5; TRBD2 aligns across 8 bases. The ends lost 6 bases at V and 4 bases at J; junction bases unmatched: 10. CDR1 is SQVTM and CDR2 is ANQGSEA in the germline V gene. The CDR3 length is 14 residues. The CDR3 DNA reads TGCAGCGTCGTAGGCTCCGGGGGGGGAGAGACCCAGTACTTC. It specifies CSVVGSGGGETQYF.

The rearrangement uses TRBV29-1 and TRBJ2-1, with D perhaps TRBD2 (5 bases). The length of the CDR3 is 12 residues. From germline, CDR1 is SQVTM and CDR2 ANQGSEA. Trimming took off 8 bases at V and 5 bases at J, with 13 bases between the two ends. CDR3 loop: CSLAEGDNEQFF. The CDR3 DNA reads as TGCAGCCTCGCCGAGGGAGACAATGAGCAGTTCTTC.

This chain joins TRBV6-2 or TRBV6-3 and TRBJ1-1, with 8 bases that match TRBD1. The V segment lost 5 bases and the J segment 9 bases; nucleotides outside the gene matches: 8. Germline V gene lookup returns CDR1 MNHEY and CDR2 SVGEGT. There are 13 residues in the CDR3. CDR3 protein: CASSRQGTGKAFF. DNA for the CDR3: TGTGCCAGCAGTCGACAGGGGACCGGGAAAGCTTTCTTT.

This chain connects TRBV24-1 to TRBJ2-3; 9 bases agree with TRBD1. The V gene's germline CDR1 is KGHDR and CDR2 SFDVKD. The CDR3 totals 16 residues. J lost 1 base, V lost 5 bases, and 6 bases had no gene match. The CDR3 coding sequence is TGTGCCACCAGTGGCTCGGACAGGGGAGGCACAGATACGCAGTATTTT. Translating gives CATSGSDRGGTDTQYF.

This chain joins TRBV9 and TRBJ1-2, with no clear D. Per germline, CDR1 SGDLS and CDR2 YYNGEE. V was clipped by 1 base and J by 4 bases, with 14 bases between them. This CDR3 comprises 15 residues. CDR3 region: CASSVQASYPYGYTF. In DNA form, the CDR3 reads TGTGCCAGCAGCGTACAGGCAAGTTATCCCTATGGCTACACCTTC.

CDR3: CASSLDRAADTQYF. CDR3 in DNA: TGCGCCAGCAGCCTGGACAGGGCGGCAGATACGCAGTATTTT. This rearrangement joins TRBV4-1 to TRBJ2-3; 8 bases are shared with TRBD1. Germline CDR1 reads MGHRA; CDR2 reads YSYEKL. This CDR3 region has 14 residues. Trimming took 4 bases from V and 4 from J; bases not matched to a gene: 4.

The chain is built from TRBV29-1 and TRBJ2-1; 8 bases align to TRBD2. J was trimmed by 1 base and V by 7 bases; bases with no gene match: 3. Germline V gene data show CDR1 as SQVTM and CDR2 as ANQGSEA. This CDR3 is built from 13 residues. CDR3 protein: CSGREASYNEQFF. The CDR3 coding sequence is TGCAGCGGGCGGGAGGCGTCCTACAATGAGCAGTTCTTC.

Notes on this clone: The limits of the CDR3 on the DNA are not certain, so only TCRdb's listed CDR3 is given. The chain couples TRBV5-1 to TRBJ1-3; TRBD1 is the table's D call and was not checked against the DNA. Germline CDR1 SGHRS, CDR2 YFSETQ. The CDR3 is 15 amino acids in total, end residues counted. This CDR3 is CASSFGPGDGNTIYF.

The rearrangement joins TRBV5-5 to TRBJ2-3; D is possibly TRBD2 (5 bases). The V end was cut by 5 bases, the J end by 0 bases, with 22 bases between. Germline CDR1 is SGHKS and CDR2 is YYEKEE (reference sequence). The CDR3 extends over 18 amino acids. This chain's CDR3 is CASRPRATMPLSTDTQYF. CDR3 nucleotide sequence: TGTGCCAGCAGACCGCGTGCGACTATGCCACTTAGCACAGATACGCAGTATTTT. Looking up the rest from reference TRBV5-5 and TRBJ2-3 gives the full variable domain: DAGVTQSPTHLIKTRGQQVTLRCSPISGHKSVSWYQQVLGQGPQFIFQYYEKEERGRGNFPDRFSARQFPNYSSELNVNALLLGDSALYLCASRPRATMPLSTDTQYFGPGTRLTVL.

A single count supports this clone. This chain connects TRBV5-1 to TRBJ1-2, with TRBD1 identical over 8 bases. Germline-derived CDR1 and CDR2 are SGHRS and YFSETQ. V was clipped by 4 bases and J by 7 bases; unmatched bases: 6. The CDR3 loop spans 13 amino acids. CDR3 sequence (DNA): TGCGCCAGCAGCAGGGCGGACAGGGCTGGCTACACCTTC. Translated, it gives CASSRADRAGYTF.

The chain uses TRBV19 and TRBJ2-3, with D perhaps TRBD1 (6 bases). The CDR3 runs to 14 residues. Germline V gene data show CDR1 as LNHDA and CDR2 as SQIVND (reference sequence). V shed 7 bases and J shed 0 bases, with 11 bases lying between them. The CDR3 is CASNRQASTDTQYF. CDR3 DNA sequence: TGTGCCAGTAACAGACAGGCTAGCACAGATACGCAGTATTTT. Combining the CDR3 with reference TRBV19 and TRBJ2-3 gives the whole variable domain DGGITQSPKYLFRKEGQNVTLSCEQNLNHDAMYWYRQDPGQGLRLIYYSQIVNDFQKGDIAEGYSVSREKKESFPLTVTSAQKNPTAFYLCASNRQASTDTQYFGPGTRLTVL.

The rearrangement joins TRBV30 to TRBJ1-5; 8 bases are a match to TRBD1. Germline V gene sequence: CDR1 GTSNPN, CDR2 SVGIG (reference sequence). V was clipped by 5 bases and J by 7 bases; unmatched bases: 10. This CDR3 is 14 amino acids long. The CDR3 protein is CAWGTGALSQPQHF. The CDR3 DNA reads as TGTGCCTGGGGGACAGGCGCTTTGAGCCAGCCCCAGCATTTT.